This TCR beta chain was sequenced during a study of cytomegalovirus exposure and HLA in healthy donors. In its sample, this clone was seen a few times. This CDR3 is 13 amino acids long. Germline assignment: CDR1 ENHRY and CDR2 SYGVKD. The V end was cut by 4 bases, the J end by 5 bases, with 11 bases between. The PCR contained 60 Vbeta and 13 Jbeta primers. Some clones are missing from TCRdb's copy, which holds only in-frame ones; the method was immunoSEQ multiplex PCR. The repertoire consists of roughly 110,000 clones, with 75% occurring once and the leading ten covering 2.5%. This receptor was identified in a man between 35 and 55 years old in good health and CMV-seronegative. This chain connects TRBV10-3 to TRBJ1-1; no clear D gene. The sample consisted of PBMCs. DNA of the CDR3: TGTGCCATCAGTGGGCTTCCCGGGACTGAAGCTTTCTTT. It specifies CAISGLPGTEAFF.